This TCR beta chain was documented in a study of blood T cell repertoires in COVID-19. At the level of the study: Whether acute or convalescent, the COVID-19 samples came from the United States, Italy and Spain. From T cells, B-cell-depleted T cells, or PBMCs came the material, which was cDNA or gDNA.

In the original processing: Researchers report that nucleated cell counts were estimated from reference gene primer amplification. Sequencing used immunoSEQ multiplex PCR; TCRdb keeps in-frame clones, though not all of them. V, J and clone size are taken as reported in that table, and D and trimming were inferred from the DNA itself. The profile shows a few hundred thousand clones, approximately 89% of them singletons. The CDR3 covers 11 residues. The germline V gene has CDR1 GTSNPN and CDR2 SVGIG (reference sequence). The germline V and J ends were trimmed by 2 bases and 6 bases, with 8 bases remaining between them.

This rearrangement joins TRBV30 to TRBJ2-7; possible D gene TRBD2, 5 bases. The sample comprised peripheral blood. The source of this sequence is a woman aged 25 to 39 who had recovered from COVID-19. This CDR3 is CAWSPGGEQYF. CDR3 DNA sequence: TGTGCCTGGAGTCCCGGAGGCGAGCAGTACTTC.